The sequence of this T cell receptor beta chain was determined in a study of blood T cell repertoires in COVID-19 (dated by TCRdb to 2018 to 2020). For the study in its entirety: ImmuneRACE Cohort 3 recovered participants were defined by two consecutive negative NP/OP PCR tests, healthcare professional clearance, or symptom resolution. Collaborator samples came from the United States, Italy and Spain and covered acute and convalescent phases of COVID-19. The prospective study material was composed of cDNA or gDNA derived from T cells, B-cell-depleted T cells, or PBMCs. Subjects who had been exposed to COVID-19, were actively infected with it, or had recovered from it provided the deeply sampled blood TCRbeta repertoires that made up the dataset. A freely available public database, intended as a resource for researchers studying the immune response to SARS-CoV-2, is where the repertoires were released. Samples came from the ongoing ImmuneRACE study (first 160 participants) plus 1,254 subjects from 6 global collaborators. A de-identified subject ID, COVID-19 status, age in years and sex were almost always included in the sample metadata. HLA class I and class II types, where available, came from metadata supplied by the sample provider rather than from assay-based typing. Points the paper makes about the study in general: The amount of clinical and demographic metadata varied by source and participant and was provided uncurated.

V sheds 11 bases and J sheds 7 bases, leaving 15 bases between their ends. CDR1 and CDR2 are drawn from the germline V gene: SNHLY, FYNNEI. There are 13 amino acids in the CDR3, from cysteine to phenylalanine inclusive. Left in the record is the CDR3 DNA by itself, 39 bases read in frame from the first base. TCRbeta CDR3 regions were amplified from genomic DNA by means of the immunoSEQ Assay, a bias-controlled multiplex PCR. Processing in the source paper ran as follows. Nucleated cell counts per sample were estimated from amplification of reference gene primers within the assay. Sequence reads were collapsed and filtered to measure the absolute abundance of every unique TCRbeta CDR3 rearrangement. For each sample, productive Simpson clonality was calculated by taking the square root of Simpson's diversity index across productive rearrangements. Held by TCRdb, this immuneACCESS table contains in-frame sequences only and omits some clones. Under half of the omission traces to an unresolved V gene where checked; the cause of the rest is unknown. The V and J calls and clone size are taken from that table; D and trimming were inferred from the DNA. For this sample there are about 400,000 clones; around 87% appear just once. The top ten hold about 2.1% of the sample.

Enrolling through a virtual design, the prospective study's participants ranged in age from roughly 18 to 89 years and lived across approximately 25 United States geographic areas. In the prospective study, cohorts were assigned on the basis of participant-reported clinical history obtained from a screening survey and a study questionnaire. In the prospective study, mobile phlebotomists collected whole blood, serum and a nasopharyngeal or oropharyngeal swab from each participant. Additional blood draws and questionnaires over an approximately 2-month period could optionally be provided by prospective study participants. Prospective study blood samples were shipped either frozen or at room temperature before DNA extraction. Of note for this clone: Its antigen is unknown. One base away there is no much larger clone; base qualities are not given.

The chain links TRBV2 with TRBJ1-6; too little of a D gene remains to name it. The clonotype comes from a middle-aged man in a cohort exposed to, infected with or recovered from COVID-19 (not recorded which). Sequenced: PBMCs or T cells enriched from blood (not recorded which). The DNA is as follows: TGTGCCTCCGTGGGGAGCTTAAATTCACCCCTCCACTTT. This encodes CASVGSLNSPLHF.